The 20 T cell receptor beta chains presented below share a single source sample, sequenced in a study of T-cell reconstitution after alpha-beta-depleted transplantation in children. Molecular barcoding with unique molecular identifiers was used for the TCRbeta library. From the PCR reads, TCRdb called clonotypes with MiXCR, one entry per CDR3 protein. The sample has some 200,000 distinct CDR3 sequences, approximately 8.4% seen once. Source: PBMCs, mostly from graft donor cells, taken 360 days after TCRalphabeta/CD19-depleted stem cell transplant. The receptors originated from a male patient between 2 and 9 years old who had a stem cell transplant for acute myeloid leukemia, so the T cells may come from the graft donor.

This clonotype was recorded at least ten times. The chain recombines TRBV5-1 with TRBJ2-1; unclear D gene. The V gene lost 0 bases and the J gene lost 10 bases, with 23 bases spanning the gap. From germline, CDR1 is SGHRS and CDR2 YFSETQ. This CDR3 spans 17 amino acids. The CDR3 region has the DNA TGCGCCAGCAGCTTGGGCGACTGGATCCCCACCCAAAGGGAGCAGTTCTTC. It specifies CASSLGDWIPTQREQFF.

The chain joins TRBV6-5 to TRBJ2-4; TRBD2 matches 14 bases. The CDR3 sequence is 18 residues long. V gave up 3 bases and J gave up 0 bases; unmatched junction bases: 4. Germline V CDR1 and CDR2: MNHEY, SVGAGI. The CDR3 protein is CASSYGTSGGGAKNIQYF. CDR3 DNA sequence: TGTGCCAGCAGTTATGGGACTAGCGGGGGCGGAGCCAAAAACATTCAGTACTTC.

The chain has TRBV7-2 and TRBJ2-3, with D unclear. The CDR3 is 13 residues long. Germline V gene data show CDR1 as SGHTA and CDR2 as FQGNSA. V gave up 5 bases and J gave up 4 bases, with 10 bases separating them. CDR3 loop: CASSTYGADTQYF. The CDR3 DNA reads as TGTGCCAGCAGCACCTATGGAGCAGATACGCAGTATTTT.

This chain links TRBV20-1 with TRBJ2-5; TRBD2 agrees at 11 bases. This CDR3 is 16 amino acids long. J lost 5 bases, V lost 3 bases, and 11 bases had no gene match. From germline, CDR1 is DFQATT and CDR2 SNEGSKA (reference sequence). Here the CDR3 reads CSASTSGGQKEETQYF. The CDR3 coding sequence is TGCAGTGCTAGTACTAGCGGGGGCCAAAAAGAGGAGACCCAGTACTTC.

This clonotype has more than one count but fewer than ten. This chain uses TRBV20-1 with TRBJ2-2, with TRBD2 matching over 11 bases. Looked up from germline, CDR1 is DFQATT and CDR2 is SNEGSKA (reference sequence). J was trimmed by 1 base and V by 0 bases; bases with no gene match: 4. The CDR3 is made up of 17 amino acids. The DNA for the CDR3 is TGCAGTGCTAGAGATAGTACTAGCGGGGGGAACACCGGGGAGCTGTTTTTT. Amino acid sequence: CSARDSTSGGNTGELFF.

This clonotype appeared a few times. V usage is TRBV5-1 and J usage is TRBJ1-3; D is ambiguous. CDR3 length: 16 amino acids. Trimming stripped 1 base from V and 0 bases from J, with 11 bases between. Germline assignment: CDR1 SGHRS and CDR2 YFSETQ. The CDR3 loop is CASSLIDFSSGNTIYF. The CDR3 DNA sequence: TGCGCCAGCAGCTTGATCGACTTTAGCTCTGGAAACACCATATATTTT.

This clonotype occurred a few times. Written as DNA, the CDR3 is TGCGCCAGCAGCTCACAGCAACAGAATGAAAAACTGTTTTTT. It yields the protein CASSSQQQNEKLFF. The V gene is TRBV5-1, the J gene TRBJ1-4; D unclear. The germline V and J ends were trimmed by 3 bases and 5 bases, with 11 bases remaining between them. Germline assignment: CDR1 SGHRS and CDR2 YFSETQ. This CDR3 region has 14 residues.

This clonotype was counted a few times. The CDR3: CASSTGQGVYYTF. The CDR3 region has the DNA TGTGCCAGCTCAACTGGACAGGGGGTGTATTACACCTTC. The chain links TRBV18 to TRBJ1-2, with TRBD1 matching over 10 bases. The J segment lost 11 bases and the V segment lost 5 bases, leaving 8 bases of the junction unmatched. The CDR3 contains 13 residues. Germline assignment: CDR1 KGHSH and CDR2 LQKENI.

This clonotype was found many times. The rearrangement uses TRBV28 and TRBJ1-2, with D unclear. Germline-derived CDR1 and CDR2 are MDHEN and SYDVKM. The CDR3 extends over 14 amino acids. V gave up 6 bases and J gave up 2 bases, with 13 bases separating them. The CDR3 bases are TGTGCCAGCAGAACCGCGGGAGGAAACTATGGCTACACCTTC. It specifies CASRTAGGNYGYTF.

There are many counts of this clonotype. The chain combines TRBV28 with TRBJ2-3; TRBD1 matches at 7 bases. J lost 2 bases, V lost 5 bases, and 16 bases had no gene match. The CDR3 is made up of 18 amino acids. Germline V gene lookup returns CDR1 MDHEN and CDR2 SYDVKM. In nucleotides, the CDR3 is TGTGCCAGCAGTCCTACCCGACAGGGCTTCTCGAACACAGATACGCAGTATTTT. It codes for CASSPTRQGFSNTDTQYF.

This clonotype showed up many times. The rearrangement links TRBV7-2 to TRBJ2-3; TRBD2 matches at 9 bases. Germline CDR1 reads SGHTA; CDR2 reads FQGNSA. Trimming cost V 5 bases and J 7 bases; bases outside gene matches: 4. The CDR3 is 13 amino acids. The CDR3 is CASSPAGGNTQYF. DNA of the CDR3: TGTGCCAGCAGCCCGGCGGGGGGGAATACGCAGTATTTT.

V gene TRBV27 combines with J gene TRBJ1-1; D not resolved. The V and J ends lost 5 bases and 4 bases respectively, with 14 bases between them. Germline V gene lookup returns CDR1 MNHEY and CDR2 SMNVEV (reference sequence). The CDR3 loop spans 14 amino acids. CDR3 sequence: CASSPRRESTEAFF. CDR3 DNA: TGTGCCAGCAGTCCGAGACGGGAGAGCACTGAAGCTTTCTTT.

V and J are TRBV5-1 and TRBJ2-5; D may be TRBD1 (6 bases). CDR3 length equals 16 residues. The V gene's germline CDR1 is SGHRS and CDR2 YFSETQ. V lost 2 bases and J 1 base, leaving 15 bases between the germline ends. In DNA form, the CDR3 reads TGCGCCAGCAGCTTTTCTCCGGGACATTTCCAAGAGACCCAGTACTTC. Its protein is CASSFSPGHFQETQYF.

This clonotype was recorded many times. CDR3 residues: CASSYSGQISYEQYF. As DNA, the CDR3 is TGCGCCAGCAGCTACTCCGGACAGATCTCCTACGAGCAGTACTTC. The chain links TRBV5-1 to TRBJ2-7, with D perhaps TRBD1 (6 bases). The ends were cut back, 3 bases at V and 0 bases at J, with 13 bases in the middle. The germline V gene has CDR1 SGHRS and CDR2 YFSETQ. There are 15 residues in the CDR3. Full variable domain (outside the CDR3, taken from reference TRBV5-1 and TRBJ2-7): KAGVTQTPRYLIKTRGQQVTLSCSPISGHRSVSWYQQTPGQGLQFLFEYFSETQRNKGNFPGRFSGRQFSNSRSEMNVSTLELGDSALYLCASSYSGQISYEQYFGPGTRLTVT.

This CDR3 reads CASSFDNQGARGYTF. The CDR3 DNA sequence: TGCGCCAGCAGCTTCGATAACCAGGGGGCGCGTGGCTACACCTTC. The V and J genes are TRBV5-1 and TRBJ1-2, with TRBD1 matching over 8 bases. Unmatched junction bases numbered 10, after V lost 2 bases and J lost 7 bases. From germline, CDR1 is SGHRS and CDR2 YFSETQ. CDR3 length: 15 residues.

This clonotype showed up many times. The rearrangement links TRBV5-1 to TRBJ2-1; possibly TRBD2 for D (6 bases). This CDR3 has 16 residues. Trimming pared 0 bases from V and 1 base from J, leaving 11 bases between. CDR1 is SGHRS and CDR2 is YFSETQ in the germline V gene. The CDR3 DNA reads TGCGCCAGCAGCTTGGGGGACTTAAGTTCCTACAATGAGCAGTTCTTC. It specifies CASSLGDLSSYNEQFF.

This clonotype was detected ten times or more. This chain links TRBV29-1 with TRBJ2-5; D unresolved. The germline CDR1 and CDR2 sequences are SQVTM and ANQGSEA. The CDR3 spans 18 residues. Trimming removed 0 bases at V and 2 bases at J, with 22 bases between. The CDR3 protein is CSVEDPREVGWQQETQYF. In nucleotides, the CDR3 is TGCAGCGTTGAAGATCCTCGTGAAGTTGGTTGGCAGCAAGAGACCCAGTACTTC. Complete variable domain (other parts from reference TRBV29-1 and TRBJ2-5): SAVISQKPSRDICQRGTSLTIQCQVDSQVTMMFWYRQQPGQSLTLIATANQGSEATYESGFVIDKFPISRPNLTFSTLTVSNMSPEDSSIYLCSVEDPREVGWQQETQYFGPGTRLLVL.

The V gene is TRBV12-3 or TRBV12-4, the J gene TRBJ1-5; D unclear. Trimming took off 4 bases at V and 0 bases at J, with 10 bases between the two ends. CDR3 length: 15 residues. The CDR3 here is CASSSRLLSNQPQHF. DNA for the CDR3: TGTGCCAGCAGTTCCCGACTTCTTAGCAATCAGCCCCAGCATTTT.

This clonotype was observed a handful of times. This rearrangement joins TRBV24-1 to TRBJ2-3; 8 nucleotides agree with TRBD1. Germline loops: CDR1 KGHDR, CDR2 SFDVKD. CDR3 length equals 15 residues. V lost 2 bases to trimming and J lost 4 bases; unmatched junction nucleotides: 4. The chain's CDR3 is CATSDSDRGPDTQYF. CDR3 nucleotides: TGTGCCACCAGTGATTCCGACAGGGGTCCAGATACGCAGTATTTT.

The gene calls are TRBV6-2 or TRBV6-3 and TRBJ1-1, with D unresolved. The germline V and J ends were trimmed by 2 bases and 8 bases, with 18 bases remaining between them. The CDR3 length is 15 residues. Germline assignment: CDR1 MNHEY and CDR2 SVGEGT. This chain's CDR3 is CASSYGPNRKDEAFF. As DNA, the CDR3 is TGTGCCAGCAGTTACGGCCCCAACCGAAAAGACGAAGCTTTCTTT.